The clone carrying this T cell receptor beta chain has just one count. The target antigen is unknown. The sample is drawn from a study of cytomegalovirus exposure and HLA in healthy donors. Background on the study: There were 100 million to 120 million unique TCR beta sequences, drawn from about 179 million T cells, in an earlier analysis.

Trimming stripped 0 bases from V and 7 bases from J, with 9 bases between. Germline CDR1 GTSNPN, CDR2 SVGIG (reference sequence). The CDR3 length is 12 residues. Study-wide points: Presence/absence analysis assumed near-uniform sequencing depth across donors. It was shown in a later analysis that HLA-associated TCR beta chains were more clonally expanded than other, equally common chains. Researchers reported in a later analysis that a missense DCLRE1C variant was tied to TCR beta V- and J-gene trimming.

Primers included in the PCR were 60 Vbeta and 13 Jbeta primers. Method: immunoSEQ multiplex PCR; TCRdb's copy keeps in-frame clones and lacks some. Of about 190,000 clones listed, approximately 80% were seen once; the top ten hold over 12%. Material: PBMCs. The genes are TRBV30 and TRBJ1-2; tentative D call: TRBD1 (5 bases). The TCR comes from a woman in her 30s in good health and CMV-seropositive. CDR3 bases: TGTGCCTGGAGTGTACAGGTTGGTGGCTACACCTTC. Protein product: CAWSVQVGGYTF.